This TCR beta chain was documented in a study of hypomethylating agent response in myelodysplastic syndrome (dated by TCRdb to about 2021). Study-wide context: Patients were treated with the hypomethylating agents azacitidine (8 of 11) or decitabine (3 of 11). Of the myelodysplastic syndrome patients in the cohort, 8 or 9 were male and 2 were female. Complete response or hematologic improvement was achieved by six patients, and a few patients were classified as non-responders. Response was defined as complete response or hematologic improvement, and patients who met neither criterion were classified as non-responders. TET2 was the most frequent mutation, present in about 50% of the 11 patients. Patients had a mean age of about 78 +/- 6.2 years, and a diploid cytogenetic profile was the most common. Points the paper makes about the study in general: Novel clonotypes were found to emerge more often in responders, whereas more contracted clonotypes were observed in non-responders after treatment. After hypomethylating agent treatment, no significant change in richness, rarefaction diversity or clonality was seen, either across all patients or within response groups. The shared GLIPH2 clusters might recognize novel MDS antigens, but this possibility was not confirmed and requires experimental validation. Age matching of healthy control donors to MDS patients was not performed, and the MDS versus healthy comparison could have been impacted by this lack of age matching. Only 11 patients were analyzed, making the cohort small.

As concerns this clone: Its binding antigen is unknown. No base-level quality is on record; no much larger clone is a single base apart.

Bulk bone marrow was analyzed without sorting T-cell subsets. Bone marrow from 10 or so myelodysplastic syndrome patients was immunosequenced for TCR beta CDR3 regions before and after hypomethylating agent therapy. For longitudinal repertoire tracking, a baseline bone marrow plus two to three bone marrows at different post-treatment timepoints were contributed by each patient. Whole bone marrow served as the source for genomic DNA extraction, with DNA quality checked using TapeStation, NanoDrop OneC and PicoGreen assays. Library construction relied on the immunoSEQ multiplex PCR assay. Each sample was run at survey resolution as two replicates of approximately 200 ng apiece, for a total of roughly 400 ng of DNA. Using multiplex PCR primers aimed at V and J genes, the hsTCRB kit picked up rearranged TCRB sequences in genomic DNA. The first PCR used the QIAGEN Multiplex PCR Kit for 30 to 40 cycles to amplify the CDR3 region. A second PCR of 7 to 8 cycles attached sample barcodes and Illumina adapters to each replicate. Pooled libraries were quantified using a QuantStudio 6 and the KAPA library quantification kit. Approximately 15 pM of pooled libraries went onto an Illumina MiSeq for sequencing, using single-end reads of 156 cycles plus an index read of 15 cycles. The paper's data handling went like this. Of 150,000 to 200,000 unique clonotypes, roughly 1.5% were flagged by VDJdb annotation as previously reported viral-epitope-specific. Raw reads were processed by the immunoSEQ Data Assistant and immunoSEQ Analyzer into normalized, annotated TCRB repertoires. Clonotypes were analyzed with the immunarch R package version 0.6.5 and BioAnalyzer. Richness was estimated after downsampling every repertoire to the clone count of the smallest repertoire. Fisher's exact tests classified clonotypes as expanded, contracted or novel, with novel meaning zero frequency before treatment. GLIPH2 clustered significantly changed CDR3 beta sequences using simulation_depth=1000 and kmer_min_depth=3, excluding CDR3s shorter than five residues. TCRdb provides this immuneACCESS table in a form limited to in-frame rearrangements. Some clones are lacking; in checked studies, under half of them reflect an unresolved V gene, and why the rest are absent is not known. V and J calls and clone size are given by that table; D and trimming were obtained from the DNA. The sample profile shows fewer than 5,000 clones; about 88% of them were found once. Approximately 12% of the sample is in the top ten clones.

CDR1 and CDR2 are drawn from the germline V gene: MNHEY, SVGAGI. From the cysteine up to the phenylalanine, the CDR3 has a length of 15 residues. Only the CDR3 part of the read is kept: 45 bases, read in frame from the first base. At the junction V is shortened by 6 bases and J by 2 bases, with 16 bases in between. This sequence was found in a human donor with myelodysplastic syndrome. The sample in question was bone marrow, obtained before or after starting hypomethylating agent treatment for myelodysplastic syndrome (not recorded which). The chain couples TRBV6-5 to TRBJ1-2; no D gene can be assigned with confidence. At the DNA level, the sequence is TGTGCCAGCAGCCTACTCCTCGGGAACAACTATGGCTACACCTTC. This is translated as CASSLLLGNNYGYTF.